One and the same sample provided the 17 T cell receptor beta chains below, sequenced in a study of CD8 T cells in ankylosing spondylitis. Points from the study as a whole: Seven to nine highly homologous variants formed a TCR beta motif that appeared characteristic of ankylosing spondylitis blood.

The antigens these receptors bind are not known. Using its own MiXCR run on the 5' RACE reads, TCRdb lists one record per CDR3 protein. The sample consists of 130,000 or so distinct CDR3 sequences, more than 15% of them appearing once. Sequencing input: blood, either unsorted or a sorted T cell fraction (not recorded which). Receptor source: a male donor with ankylosing spondylitis.

This chain links TRBV6-5 with TRBJ2-3; D possibly corresponds to TRBD1 (5 bases). CDR3 length: 16 amino acids. V was trimmed by 2 bases and J by 6 bases, leaving 18 bases between them. Germline V gives CDR1 MNHEY, CDR2 SVGAGI. The CDR3 sequence is CASSYTSGQPPDTQYF. The CDR3 DNA sequence: TGTGCCAGCAGTTACACCTCCGGACAACCCCCGGATACGCAGTATTTT.

The V gene is TRBV7-9, the J gene TRBJ2-2, with D maybe TRBD2 (6 bases). This CDR3 is 16 amino acids long. CDR1 is SEHNR and CDR2 is FQNEAQ in the germline V gene (reference sequence). The ends were cut back, 3 bases at V and 0 bases at J, with 11 bases in the middle. This CDR3 reads CASSLGGGANTGELFF. The CDR3 region has the DNA TGTGCCAGCAGCTTGGGCGGCGGGGCGAACACCGGGGAGCTGTTTTTT.

The chain has TRBV10-3 and TRBJ2-3; 12 nucleotides align to TRBD2. The CDR3 totals 17 residues. CDR1 is ENHRY and CDR2 is SYGVKD in the germline V gene. Trimming removed 3 bases from V and 4 bases from J; junction bases left unmatched: 8. The CDR3 DNA reads as TGTGCCATCAGTGAATCTCGACTAGCGGGAGTTTCAGATACGCAGTATTTT. Its protein product is CAISESRLAGVSDTQYF.

The chain has TRBV7-9 and TRBJ2-5; possibly TRBD1 or TRBD2 for D (7 bases each). The germline CDR1 and CDR2 sequences are SEHNR and FQNEAQ (reference sequence). The CDR3 is made up of 14 amino acids. Trimming cost V 3 bases and J 5 bases, with 13 bases left between them. CDR3 bases: TGTGCCAGCAGCTTCGGGGGGACAGCCGAGACCCAGTACTTC. Amino acids: CASSFGGTAETQYF.

This clonotype came up many times. The chain uses TRBV7-2 and TRBJ2-1; 7 bases map to TRBD2. J lost 7 bases, V lost 5 bases, and 8 bases had no gene match. The CDR3 sequence is 14 residues long. The germline V gene has CDR1 SGHTA and CDR2 FQGNSA. The CDR3 nucleotides read TGTGCCAGCAGCCCGACTAGCTCGGGGAATGAGCAGTTCTTC. Protein: CASSPTSSGNEQFF.

The chain couples TRBV20-1 to TRBJ2-7; D is uncertain. The CDR3 has 14 residues. Trimming pared 3 bases from V and 3 bases from J, leaving 15 bases between. Germline V gene data show CDR1 as DFQATT and CDR2 as SNEGSKA (reference sequence). CDR3 loop: CSASRRGKSYEQYF. The CDR3 DNA reads as TGCAGTGCTAGCCGTCGTGGAAAGAGCTACGAGCAGTACTTC.

The chain has TRBV28 and TRBJ2-3; 8 nucleotides line up with TRBD1. This CDR3 has 17 residues. The V segment lost 4 bases and the J segment 5 bases; nucleotides outside the gene matches: 14. Per germline, CDR1 MDHEN and CDR2 SYDVKM. CDR3 residues: CASSSRADRGSLDTQYF. CDR3 coding DNA: TGTGCCAGCAGTTCGCGCGCTGACAGGGGATCATTAGATACGCAGTATTTT.

This clonotype was observed a few times. The rearrangement uses TRBV20-1 and TRBJ2-7; TRBD2 agrees at 7 bases. The germline gives CDR1 DFQATT, CDR2 SNEGSKA (reference sequence). Losses at the gene ends were 0 bases for V and 9 bases for J; bases not matched to a gene: 20. The CDR3 is 17 residues long. The CDR3 sequence is CSARDTAMGEGRKMQYF. The CDR3 DNA reads TGCAGTGCTAGAGATACCGCGATGGGGGAGGGCCGGAAGATGCAGTACTTC.

The chain uses TRBV28 and TRBJ2-1, with 8 bases aligning to TRBD2. The CDR3 runs to 16 residues. V lost 5 bases and J lost 6; bases outside the gene matches: 12. From germline, CDR1 is MDHEN and CDR2 SYDVKM. CDR3 DNA: TGTGCCAGCAGTCCAGGGGCATTTCGGGGGGGCAATGAGCAGTTCTTC. This translates into CASSPGAFRGGNEQFF.

V usage is TRBV6-5 and J usage is TRBJ2-7, with D possibly called TRBD1 or TRBD2 (5 bases each). The CDR3 contains 13 residues. Germline CDR1 MNHEY, CDR2 SVGAGI. The germline V and J ends were trimmed by 0 bases and 9 bases, with 12 bases remaining between them. The CDR3 DNA reads as TGTGCCAGCAGTTACTCGAGGGGCTCGGGGCAGTACTTC. It codes for CASSYSRGSGQYF.

The chain links TRBV6-1 to TRBJ2-7; TRBD1 is a possible D gene (6 bases). Germline V CDR1 and CDR2: MNHNS, SASEGT. This CDR3 is built from 14 residues. Trimming shortened V by 6 bases and J by 3 bases, and 15 bases separated the two germline ends. The CDR3 bases are TGTGCCAGCAGCCCTGGGACATTTGGCTACGAGCAGTACTTC. It is translated as CASSPGTFGYEQYF.

V and J are TRBV6-5 and TRBJ2-1, with 12 positions matching TRBD2. The CDR3 has 18 residues. Germline V CDR1 and CDR2: MNHEY, SVGAGI. V lost 2 bases, J lost 7 bases, and 12 bases stayed unmatched. CDR3: CASSYPLKTSGSYNEQFF. The DNA of the CDR3 is TGTGCCAGCAGTTACCCCCTTAAGACTAGCGGGAGTTATAATGAGCAGTTCTTC.

The genes are TRBV10-3 and TRBJ1-5; 9 bases map to TRBD1. The germline gives CDR1 ENHRY, CDR2 SYGVKD. Trimming took 10 bases from V and 6 from J; bases not matched to a gene: 1. The CDR3 extends over 11 amino acids. The CDR3 DNA reads TGTGCCACGGGACAGGGTCAGCCCCAGCATTTT. Residues: CATGQGQPQHF.

The V gene is TRBV5-1, the J gene TRBJ2-2; D might be TRBD1 or TRBD2, each matching 5 bases. The CDR3 runs 17 residues. Germline V gene data show CDR1 as SGHRS and CDR2 as YFSETQ. V lost 0 bases to trimming and J lost 6 bases, with 18 bases between them. The CDR3 loop is CASSLASLPGGAGELFF. The CDR3 nucleotides read TGCGCCAGCAGCTTGGCCAGTCTCCCTGGGGGAGCCGGGGAGCTGTTTTTT.

The chain joins TRBV7-8 to TRBJ2-7; D may correspond to TRBD1 or TRBD2 (6 bases each). This CDR3 region has 16 residues. Trimming pared 5 bases from V and 7 bases from J, leaving 24 bases between. CDR1 SGHVS and CDR2 FQNEAQ come from the germline V gene. CDR3 sequence reads: CASSLEGGLVTWEQYF. For the CDR3, the DNA is TGTGCCAGCAGCCTAGAGGGGGGTCTGGTGACGTGGGAGCAGTACTTC.

V is TRBV27 and J is TRBJ1-1; the D is unclear. Trimming removed 1 base from V and 7 bases from J, with 13 bases in between. The CDR3 extends over 14 amino acids. The germline V gene has CDR1 MNHEY and CDR2 SMNVEV (reference sequence). CDR3 sequence reads: CASSLLVEENEAFF. Written as DNA, the CDR3 is TGTGCCAGCAGTTTATTAGTCGAGGAAAATGAAGCTTTCTTT.

This clonotype was detected only a few times. The genes are TRBV28 and TRBJ2-1; the match to TRBD2 covers 7 bases. Germline assignment: CDR1 MDHEN and CDR2 SYDVKM. CDR3 size: 17 residues. V shed 2 bases and J 5 bases; nucleotides not matched to a gene: 12. The CDR3 region has the DNA TGTGCCAGCAGTTTAAACCCCTCGGCGGGAGACGACAATGAGCAGTTCTTC. It encodes CASSLNPSAGDDNEQFF.